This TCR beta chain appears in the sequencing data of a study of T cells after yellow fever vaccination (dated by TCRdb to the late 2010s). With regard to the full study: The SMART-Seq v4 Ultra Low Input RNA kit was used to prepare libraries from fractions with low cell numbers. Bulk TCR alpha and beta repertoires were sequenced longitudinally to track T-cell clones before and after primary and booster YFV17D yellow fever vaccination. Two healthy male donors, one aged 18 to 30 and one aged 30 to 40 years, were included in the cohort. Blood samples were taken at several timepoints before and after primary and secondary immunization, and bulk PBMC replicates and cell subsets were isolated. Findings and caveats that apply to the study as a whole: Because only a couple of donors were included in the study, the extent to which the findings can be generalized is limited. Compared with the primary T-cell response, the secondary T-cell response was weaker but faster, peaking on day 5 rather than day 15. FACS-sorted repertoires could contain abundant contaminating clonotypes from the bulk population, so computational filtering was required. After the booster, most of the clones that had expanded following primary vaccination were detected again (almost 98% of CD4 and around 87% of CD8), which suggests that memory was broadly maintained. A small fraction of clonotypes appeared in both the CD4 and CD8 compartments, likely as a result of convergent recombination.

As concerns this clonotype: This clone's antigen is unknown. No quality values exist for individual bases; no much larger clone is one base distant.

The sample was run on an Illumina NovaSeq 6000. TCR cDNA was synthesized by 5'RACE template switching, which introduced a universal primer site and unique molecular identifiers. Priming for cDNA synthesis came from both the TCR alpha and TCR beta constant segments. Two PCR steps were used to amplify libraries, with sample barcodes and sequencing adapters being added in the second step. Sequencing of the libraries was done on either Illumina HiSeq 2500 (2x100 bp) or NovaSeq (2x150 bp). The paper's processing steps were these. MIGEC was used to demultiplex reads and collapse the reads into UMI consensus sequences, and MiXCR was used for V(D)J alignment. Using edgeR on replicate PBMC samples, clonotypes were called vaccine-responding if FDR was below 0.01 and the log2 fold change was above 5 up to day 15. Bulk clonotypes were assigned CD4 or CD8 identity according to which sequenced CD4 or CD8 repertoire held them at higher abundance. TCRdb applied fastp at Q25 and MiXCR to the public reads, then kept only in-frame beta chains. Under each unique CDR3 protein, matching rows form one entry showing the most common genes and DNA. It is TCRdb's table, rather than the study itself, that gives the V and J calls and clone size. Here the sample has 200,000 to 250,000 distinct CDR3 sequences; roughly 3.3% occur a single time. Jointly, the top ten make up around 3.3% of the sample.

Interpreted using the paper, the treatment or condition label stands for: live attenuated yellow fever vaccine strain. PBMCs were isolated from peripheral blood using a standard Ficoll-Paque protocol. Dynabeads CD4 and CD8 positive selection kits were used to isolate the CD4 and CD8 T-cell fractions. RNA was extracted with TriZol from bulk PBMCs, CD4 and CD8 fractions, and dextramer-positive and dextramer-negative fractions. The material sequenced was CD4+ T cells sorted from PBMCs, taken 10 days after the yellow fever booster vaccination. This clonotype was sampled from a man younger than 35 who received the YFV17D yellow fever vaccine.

The CDR3 here reads CASSSPVGSPLHF. DNA sequence: TGTGCCAGCAGCTCGCCCGTAGGTTCACCCCTCCACTTT. The rearrangement joined TRBV7-2 to TRBJ1-6, with an unclear D gene assignment. The CDR3 goes from the cysteine to the phenylalanine over 13 residues. Just the 39-base CDR3 DNA is kept, in frame starting at base 1. The germline V gene sets CDR1 to SGHTA and CDR2 to FQGNSA. Trimming costs V 4 bases and J 9 bases, and their ends lie 10 bases apart.